These T cell receptor beta chains were read from a single sample in a study of cytomegalovirus exposure and HLA in healthy donors. This table comes from immunoSEQ multiplex PCR, and its TCRdb copy is limited to in-frame clones, with some not included. The table includes approximately 150,000 clones, roughly 85% detected once. Input material: PBMCs. These receptor sequences come from a male donor in good health and CMV-seronegative. Each CDR3 is given with its conserved first and last residue. D genes are given only for firm matches. Rows may omit the clone size; those that give it use once, few, many or a size class.

d_call,v_call,cdr3_length,j_call,clone_size,cdr3_aa,cdr3_nt
TRBD2,TRBV15,18,TRBJ2-2,.,CATSSARSGGTGTGELFF,TGTGCCACCAGCAGTGCCCGGAGCGGGGGGACCGGCACCGGGGAGCTGTTTTTT
.,TRBV28,13,TRBJ2-7,.,CASSLGASYEQYF,TGTGCCAGCAGTTTAGGGGCCTCCTACGAGCAGTACTTC
TRBD2,TRBV6-6,14,TRBJ2-2,.,CASKGGGITGELFF,TGTGCCAGCAAAGGCGGGGGGATCACCGGGGAGCTGTTTTTT
TRBD2,TRBV13,15,TRBJ2-1,.,CASSLRGARDNEQFF,TGTGCCAGCAGCTTGCGGGGGGCTAGGGACAATGAGCAGTTCTTC
TRBD2,TRBV7-9,14,TRBJ2-7,.,CASSLSTSGYEQYF,TGTGCCAGCAGCTTATCCACTAGCGGCTACGAGCAGTACTTC
TRBD1,TRBV7-8,14,TRBJ2-7,.,CASLGTGGPYEQYF,TGTGCCAGCCTCGGGACAGGGGGTCCCTACGAGCAGTACTTC
TRBD1,TRBV5-1,15,TRBJ1-2,.,CASSLTGQGPYGYTF,TGCGCCAGCAGCTTGACAGGACAGGGTCCCTATGGCTACACCTTC
.,TRBV29-1,13,TRBJ1-5,.,CSVVGAHNQPQHF,TGCAGCGTTGTGGGGGCTCACAATCAGCCCCAGCATTTT
.,TRBV6-5,15,TRBJ2-1,.,CASSYREGFYNEQFF,TGTGCCAGCAGTTACCGAGAGGGCTTCTACAATGAGCAGTTCTTC
TRBD2,TRBV6-6,15,TRBJ2-1,.,CASTYSGGGSHEQFF,TGTGCCAGCACCTATTCGGGGGGAGGAAGCCATGAGCAGTTCTTC
TRBD1,TRBV18,16,TRBJ2-2,.,CAGLAAGTGHTGELFF,TGTGCCGGCTTGGCCGCCGGGACAGGTCACACCGGGGAGCTGTTTTTT
.,TRBV9,12,TRBJ1-1,.,CASSVGTGKAFF,TGTGCCAGCAGCGTAGGTACCGGGAAAGCTTTCTTT
.,TRBV5-4,14,TRBJ2-7,.,CASSARDNSYEQYF,TGTGCCAGCAGCGCCCGGGACAACTCCTACGAGCAGTACTTC
TRBD1,TRBV18,15,TRBJ2-7,.,CASSLTGTGIYEQYF,TGTGCCAGCTCACTTACCGGGACAGGGATCTACGAGCAGTACTTC
.,TRBV5-6,17,TRBJ2-3,.,CASSLDSVRTSTDTQYF,TGTGCCAGCAGCTTGGACTCGGTGAGAACTAGCACAGATACGCAGTATTTT
TRBD2,TRBV2,21,TRBJ2-1,.,CASSTATSGSKGGASYNEQFF,TGTGCCAGCAGCACGGCTACTAGCGGGAGCAAGGGGGGAGCGTCCTACAATGAGCAGTTCTTC
.,TRBV11-3,16,TRBJ2-2,.,CASSLVDGRNTGELFF,TGCGCCAGCAGCTTGGTTGATGGGAGGAACACCGGGGAGCTGTTTTTT
.,TRBV10-3,14,TRBJ1-1,.,CAIRDSRGETEAFF,TGTGCCATCCGAGACTCAAGGGGTGAGACTGAAGCTTTCTTT
TRBD1,TRBV19,12,TRBJ1-2,.,CASSPTGFGYTF,TGTGCCAGTAGTCCGACAGGGTTTGGCTACACCTTC
TRBD1,TRBV19,13,TRBJ2-2,once,CATRQGRAGELFF,TGTGCCACGAGACAGGGTAGGGCCGGGGAGCTGTTTTTT
TRBD1,TRBV9,16,TRBJ1-1,.,CASSVGITSGGTEAFF,TGTGCCAGCAGCGTAGGGATAACCTCAGGGGGCACTGAAGCTTTCTTT
.,TRBV6-5,13,TRBJ1-2,.,CASSWTANYGYTF,TGTGCCAGCAGTTGGACAGCTAACTATGGCTACACCTTC
.,TRBV7-6,16,TRBJ1-5,once,CASSLGPRTGNQPQHF,TGTGCCAGCAGCTTGGGCCCCAGGACGGGGAATCAGCCCCAGCATTTT
TRBD1,TRBV9,15,TRBJ1-2,.,CASSATTGGGYGYTF,TGTGCCAGCAGCGCCACGACAGGGGGCGGCTATGGCTACACCTTC
.,TRBV2,13,TRBJ1-5,.,CASSVSGNQPQHF,TGTGCCAGCAGTGTTAGCGGCAATCAGCCCCAGCATTTT
.,TRBV4-3,15,TRBJ1-2,.,CASSYRQGSNYGYTF,TGCGCCAGCAGCTACCGTCAGGGCTCGAACTATGGCTACACCTTC
.,TRBV7-2,16,TRBJ1-2,.,CASSLEVGTLSYGYTF,TGTGCCAGCAGCTTAGAGGTTGGGACTTTAAGCTATGGCTACACCTTC
.,TRBV6-5,15,TRBJ1-2,.,CASSYSRQYVYGYTF,TGTGCCAGCAGTTACTCGAGACAGTACGTCTATGGCTACACCTTC
TRBD2,TRBV23-1,22,TRBJ2-1,.,CASSHLITPGLAGDESYNEQFF,TGCGCCAGCAGTCATCTAATAACTCCCGGACTAGCGGGGGATGAGTCCTACAATGAGCAGTTCTTC
TRBD2,TRBV20-1,11,TRBJ2-1,.,CSAREGGRSFF,TGCAGTGCTAGGGAGGGCGGGAGGTCATTCTTC
.,TRBV15,16,TRBJ1-6,.,CATSRDPTGSNSPLHF,TGTGCCACCAGCAGAGATCCGACAGGTAGTAATTCACCCCTCCACTTT
.,TRBV28,13,TRBJ1-4,.,CASSPYTGEKLFF,TGTGCCAGCAGTCCGTACACGGGAGAAAAACTGTTTTTT
.,TRBV5-1,16,TRBJ2-5,once,CACSWEQGPGGETQYF,TGCGCCTGCAGCTGGGAACAGGGCCCAGGTGGGGAGACCCAGTACTTC
.,TRBV11-2,17,TRBJ2-5,many,CASSRRVGVRIQETQYF,TGTGCCAGCAGCCGAAGAGTAGGGGTACGAATCCAAGAGACCCAGTACTTC
.,TRBV15,12,TRBJ1-2,.,CATSRFPDGYTF,TGTGCCACCAGCAGATTCCCCGATGGCTACACCTTC
TRBD2,TRBV7-9,14,TRBJ2-2,.,CASSGGGKAGELFF,TGTGCCAGCAGCGGCGGGGGAAAAGCCGGGGAGCTGTTTTTT
.,TRBV2,14,TRBJ2-1,.,CASTPERRITEQFF,TGTGCCAGCACCCCTGAGAGGAGGATTACTGAGCAGTTCTTC
.,TRBV2,12,TRBJ2-4,.,CASTSAKNIQYF,TGTGCCAGCACGTCAGCCAAAAACATTCAGTACTTC
.,TRBV7-9,16,TRBJ1-5,.,CASSSGGGMGNQPQHF,TGTGCCAGCAGCTCCGGGGGGGGGATGGGCAATCAGCCCCAGCATTTT
.,TRBV19,18,TRBJ1-5,.,CASSIGREGSLSNQPQHF,TGTGCCAGTAGTATCGGACGGGAGGGCTCCCTTAGCAATCAGCCCCAGCATTTT
.,TRBV5-4,13,TRBJ2-5,.,CASSLDREETQYF,TGTGCCAGCAGCTTGGACAGGGAAGAGACCCAGTACTTC
.,TRBV7-9,15,TRBJ2-3,.,CASRPAGSPGDTQYF,TGTGCCAGCAGACCCGCCGGGTCCCCTGGCGATACGCAGTATTTT
TRBD1,TRBV15,16,TRBJ2-1,.,CATSRSGTGNYNEQFF,TGTGCCACCAGCAGATCCGGGACAGGGAACTACAATGAGCAGTTCTTC
.,TRBV5-6,16,TRBJ2-1,.,CASSAGTPLPYNEQFF,TGTGCCAGCAGCGCCGGGACTCCCCTCCCCTACAATGAGCAGTTCTTC
.,TRBV18,14,TRBJ1-2,.,CASSPAESHYGYTF,TGTGCCAGCTCACCGGCGGAGTCCCACTATGGCTACACCTTC
.,TRBV7-2,13,TRBJ2-7,.,CASSRQRAYEQYF,TGTGCCAGCAGTCGACAGAGAGCGTACGAGCAGTACTTC
TRBD1,TRBV7-6,16,TRBJ2-7,.,CASSLDGQGLTYEQYF,TGTGCCAGCAGCTTAGATGGACAGGGCCTAACCTACGAGCAGTACTTC
TRBD2,TRBV2,14,TRBJ2-7,.,CASRGASGGAPQYF,TGTGCCAGCAGGGGAGCTAGCGGGGGCGCCCCGCAGTACTTC
.,TRBV4-2,16,TRBJ2-7,.,CASSQERGDRFYEQYF,TGTGCCAGCAGCCAAGAGAGAGGCGACAGATTCTACGAGCAGTACTTC
.,TRBV28,20,TRBJ2-1,.,CATRDRDSSGSLQAYNEQFF,TGTGCCACAAGGGACAGGGACTCTAGCGGGAGCCTCCAAGCTTACAATGAGCAGTTCTTC
TRBD2,TRBV4-3,16,TRBJ2-7,once,CASSQGAGGLSDEQYF,TGCGCCAGCAGCCAAGGAGCGGGAGGGCTGAGCGACGAGCAGTACTTC
.,TRBV6-6,14,TRBJ1-4,.,CASSPGQGNEKLFF,TGTGCCAGCAGCCCCGGGCAGGGGAATGAAAAACTGTTTTTT
.,TRBV28,16,TRBJ2-7,.,CASSPSLGPGSYEQYF,TGTGCCAGCAGCCCCTCCCTTGGGCCGGGATCCTACGAGCAGTACTTC
.,TRBV25-1,14,TRBJ2-5,.,CASSSPWTEETQYF,TGTGCCAGCAGTAGCCCCTGGACAGAAGAGACCCAGTACTTC
.,TRBV5-6,14,TRBJ1-1,.,CASSFRGVGTEAFF,TGTGCCAGCAGCTTTCGGGGGGTTGGAACTGAAGCTTTCTTT
TRBD1,TRBV7-3,15,TRBJ1-2,.,CASSLTPQGDYGYTF,TGTGCCAGCAGCTTAACGCCGCAGGGGGACTATGGCTACACCTTC
TRBD1,TRBV6-5,15,TRBJ1-6,.,CASSRGTAYNSPLHF,TGTGCCAGCAGCAGAGGGACAGCATATAATTCACCCCTCCACTTT
TRBD1,TRBV6-1,14,TRBJ1-2,few,CASGERQGDYGYTF,TGTGCCAGCGGCGAACGACAGGGAGACTATGGCTACACCTTC
.,TRBV5-1,14,TRBJ1-2,once,CASSPSGRGYGYTF,TGCGCCAGCAGCCCCTCGGGCCGGGGATATGGCTACACCTTC